The rows below give T cell receptor beta chains drawn from one sample of a study of T cells in Graves' hyperthyroidism and ophthalmopathy. Using its own MiXCR run on the multiplex PCR reads, TCRdb lists one record per CDR3 protein. The sample shows under 700,000 distinct CDR3 sequences, more than 45% of them seen only once. The sequencing sample was made of peripheral blood or thyroid tissue (not recorded which). These receptors all come from a woman under 30 with Graves' hyperthyroidism. The CDR3 runs from the conserved cysteine through the conserved F or W. The D gene is left open where the match is weak. The size of a clone is reported for some rows only, either as once, few or many, or as a class for expanded clones.

abundance	j_gene	v_gene	d_gene	CDR3aa	CDR3nt
.	TRBJ2-5	TRBV19	.	CASMSPSDNQPQYF	TGTGCCAGTATGTCCCCAAGTGACAATCAGCCCCAGTACTTC
many	TRBJ1-5	TRBV24-1	.	CATSDQDQPQHF	TGTGCCACCAGTGACCAAGATCAGCCCCAGCATTTT
.	TRBJ1-2	TRBV25-1	TRBD1	CARDDRGEGYTF	TGTGCTAGAGATGACAGGGGCGAAGGCTACACCTTC
.	TRBJ2-6	TRBV6-5	TRBD1	CASSLRGTAIISGANVLTF	TGTGCCAGCAGTTTGCGAGGGACAGCCATTATTTCTGGGGCCAACGTCCTGACTTTC
.	TRBJ1-5	TRBV29-1	.	CSVARQASNQPQHF	TGCAGCGTGGCCCGACAGGCTAGCAATCAGCCCCAGCATTTT
many	TRBJ1-4	TRBV7-9	.	CASSSELRRGEKLFF	TGTGCCAGCAGCTCCGAACTCAGAAGGGGAGAAAAACTGTTTTTT
once	TRBJ1-4	TRBV9	.	CASSLGTANNEKLFF	TGTGCCAGCAGCCTAGGGACGGCCAATAATGAAAAACTGTTTTTT
.	TRBJ2-5	TRBV7-9	TRBD2	CASSLEAGAVETQYF	TGTGCCAGCAGCTTAGAAGCGGGAGCAGTTGAGACCCAGTACTTC
few	TRBJ1-5	TRBV2	.	CASSLGGGLGPQHF	TGTGCCAGCAGTTTAGGGGGGGGATTGGGGCCCCAGCATTTT
.	TRBJ2-3	TRBV29-1	.	CSVERFPNTDTQYF	TGCAGCGTTGAAAGGTTCCCGAACACAGATACGCAGTATTTT
.	TRBJ2-2	TRBV7-8	.	CASSLGPSGMNTGELFF	TGTGCCAGCAGCTTAGGACCATCGGGGATGAACACCGGGGAGCTGTTTTTT
few	TRBJ1-1	TRBV15	.	CATNREARVTEAFF	TGTGCCACCAACAGGGAAGCACGGGTCACTGAAGCTTTCTTT
few	TRBJ2-2	TRBV5-1	.	CASCPDTRAGELFF	TGCGCCAGTTGTCCGGACACGAGGGCCGGGGAGCTGTTTTTT
many	TRBJ1-5	TRBV2	.	CASSDQGGINQPQHF	TGTGCCAGCAGTGATCAGGGAGGGATCAATCAGCCCCAGCATTTT
.	TRBJ2-5	TRBV7-2	.	CASSLRDAETQYF	TGTGCCAGCAGCCTCCGGGACGCAGAGACCCAGTACTTC
few	TRBJ1-1	TRBV7-9	.	CASRPGRTTEAFF	TGTGCCAGCAGGCCAGGGAGGACCACTGAAGCTTTCTTT
.	TRBJ2-5	TRBV20-1	.	CSEARGRGTQYF	TGCAGTGAAGCGAGGGGTCGGGGGACCCAGTACTTC
.	TRBJ2-5	TRBV7-9	TRBD2	CASSFREGQETQYF	TGTGCCAGCAGCTTCAGGGAGGGGCAAGAGACCCAGTACTTC
.	TRBJ2-2	TRBV7-9	.	CASRGWAPTTGELFF	TGTGCCAGCAGAGGATGGGCACCCACCACCGGGGAGCTGTTTTTT
.	TRBJ1-2	TRBV11-1	.	CASSLVSGSLNYGYTF	TGTGCCAGCAGCTTAGTGTCGGGCAGTCTTAACTATGGCTACACCTTC
.	TRBJ1-6	TRBV10-1	.	CARGTSNSPLHF	TGCGCCCGGGGTACCTCTAATTCACCCCTCCACTTT
.	TRBJ1-1	TRBV7-2	TRBD1	CASSSKQGDTEAFF	TGTGCCAGCAGCTCGAAACAGGGGGACACTGAAGCTTTCTTT
.	TRBJ2-7	TRBV5-6	.	CASSKDRPYEQYF	TGTGCCAGCAGCAAGGACAGACCCTACGAGCAGTACTTC
.	TRBJ2-5	TRBV7-9	.	CASSLMGDPPETQYF	TGTGCCAGCAGCTTAATGGGGGACCCTCCAGAGACCCAGTACTTC
few	TRBJ1-3	TRBV5-5	.	CASSLDQSTGNTIYF	TGTGCCAGCAGCTTGGACCAGAGTACTGGAAACACCATATATTTT
.	TRBJ2-6	TRBV12-3/TRBV12-4	.	CASSFPRHSGANVLTF	TGTGCCAGCAGTTTCCCAAGACACTCTGGGGCCAACGTCCTGACTTTC
once	TRBJ1-1	TRBV10-3	.	CAISESLGANTEAFF	TGTGCCATCAGTGAGTCACTCGGGGCCAACACTGAAGCTTTCTTT
.	TRBJ1-4	TRBV9	.	CASSAIDGVGGKLFF	TGTGCCAGCAGCGCGATAGACGGGGTGGGAGGAAAACTGTTTTTT
.	TRBJ2-3	TRBV24-1	TRBD2	CATSESSGNTDTQYF	TGTGCCACCAGTGAGTCTAGCGGTAACACAGATACGCAGTATTTT
few	TRBJ2-5	TRBV10-3	TRBD1	CAISPRRGQGASLQETQYF	TGTGCCATCAGCCCCAGAAGGGGACAGGGGGCTTCCCTCCAAGAGACCCAGTACTTC
few	TRBJ1-1	TRBV9	TRBD1	CASSVWDSVGEAFF	TGTGCCAGCAGCGTATGGGACAGTGTGGGTGAAGCTTTCTTT
few	TRBJ2-7	TRBV2	TRBD2	CASRLGLAGDFEQYF	TGTGCCAGCAGGTTGGGACTAGCGGGAGACTTCGAGCAGTACTTC
.	TRBJ2-7	TRBV2	TRBD2	CASSLGTSAAYEQYF	TGTGCCAGCAGTCTCGGGACTAGCGCGGCGTACGAGCAGTACTTC
.	TRBJ2-5	TRBV29-1	TRBD2	CSRMAGAQETQYF	TGCAGCCGGATGGCGGGAGCCCAAGAGACCCAGTACTTC
many	TRBJ2-7	TRBV29-1	.	CSVEGPGEQYF	TGCAGCGTTGAGGGACCTGGGGAGCAGTACTTC
once	TRBJ1-5	TRBV29-1	TRBD1	CSVEGGLGQGNEHF	TGCAGCGTTGAAGGAGGTTTAGGACAGGGGAACGAGCATTTT
few	TRBJ1-2	TRBV6-5	TRBD1	CASSYGTGGFGYTF	TGTGCCAGCAGTTACGGGACAGGGGGCTTTGGCTACACCTTC
.	TRBJ1-2	TRBV20-1	TRBD1	CSASPTGQGAGHGYTF	TGCAGTGCTAGTCCAACCGGACAGGGGGCGGGCCATGGCTACACCTTC
few	TRBJ2-5	TRBV14	.	CAWDTGTEETQYF	TGTGCCTGGGATACCGGGACCGAAGAGACCCAGTACTTC
.	TRBJ1-4	TRBV11-1	.	CASSSDRLPTNEKLFF	TGTGCCAGCAGCTCCGACAGGTTACCAACTAATGAAAAACTGTTTTTT
.	TRBJ1-2	TRBV2	TRBD1	CASSQGFRTGYGYTF	TGCGCCAGCAGCCAAGGTTTCAGGACAGGGTATGGCTACACCTTC
few	TRBJ2-7	TRBV10-3	.	CAIRIDGLHYEQYF	TGTGCCATCAGGATAGATGGTCTTCACTACGAGCAGTACTTC